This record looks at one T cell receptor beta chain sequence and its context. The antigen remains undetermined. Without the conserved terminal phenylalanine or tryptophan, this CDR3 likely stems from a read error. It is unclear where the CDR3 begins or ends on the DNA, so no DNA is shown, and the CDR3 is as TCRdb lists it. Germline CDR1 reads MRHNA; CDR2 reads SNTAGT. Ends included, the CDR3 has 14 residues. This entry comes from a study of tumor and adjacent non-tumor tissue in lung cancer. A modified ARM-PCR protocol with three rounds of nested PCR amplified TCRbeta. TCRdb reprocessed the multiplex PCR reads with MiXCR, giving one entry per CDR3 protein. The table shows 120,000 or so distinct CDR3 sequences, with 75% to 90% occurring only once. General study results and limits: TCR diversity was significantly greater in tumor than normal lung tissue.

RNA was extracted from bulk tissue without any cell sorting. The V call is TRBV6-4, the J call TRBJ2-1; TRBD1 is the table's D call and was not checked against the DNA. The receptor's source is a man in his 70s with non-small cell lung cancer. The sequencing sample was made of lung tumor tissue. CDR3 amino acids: CASSAYQGANEHFT.